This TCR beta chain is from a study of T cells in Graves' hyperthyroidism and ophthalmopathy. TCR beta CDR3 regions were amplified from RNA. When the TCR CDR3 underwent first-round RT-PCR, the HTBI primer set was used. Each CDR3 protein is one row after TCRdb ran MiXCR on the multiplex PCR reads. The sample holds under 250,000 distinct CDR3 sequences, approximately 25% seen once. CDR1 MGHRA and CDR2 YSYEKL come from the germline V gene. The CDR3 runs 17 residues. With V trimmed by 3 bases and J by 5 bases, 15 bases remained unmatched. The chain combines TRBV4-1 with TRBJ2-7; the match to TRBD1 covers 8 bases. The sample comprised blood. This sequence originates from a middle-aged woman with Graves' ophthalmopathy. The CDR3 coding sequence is TGCGCCAGCAGCCAGGCTCGGACAGGGAATGGTCTTCACGAGCAGTACTTC. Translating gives CASSQARTGNGLHEQYF.